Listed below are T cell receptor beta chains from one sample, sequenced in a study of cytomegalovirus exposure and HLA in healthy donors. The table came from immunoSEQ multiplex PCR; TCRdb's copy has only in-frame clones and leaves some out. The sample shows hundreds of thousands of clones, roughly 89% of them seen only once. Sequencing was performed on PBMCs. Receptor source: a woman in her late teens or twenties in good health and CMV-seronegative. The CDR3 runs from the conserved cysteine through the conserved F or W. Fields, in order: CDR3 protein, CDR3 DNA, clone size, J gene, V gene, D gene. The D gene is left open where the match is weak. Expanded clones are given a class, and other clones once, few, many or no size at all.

CDR3aa: CASSLSTTNQPQHF
CDR3nt: TGTGCCAGCAGTTTATCAACAACCAATCAGCCCCAGCATTTT
abundance: NA
j_gene: TRBJ1-5
v_gene: TRBV27
d_gene: NA

CDR3aa: CASSDKTQYF
CDR3nt: TGTGCCAGCAGCGACAAGACCCAGTACTTC
abundance: NA
j_gene: TRBJ2-5
v_gene: TRBV2
d_gene: NA

CDR3aa: CASSLEEPGVKATEAFF
CDR3nt: TGTGCCAGCAGCTTAGAGGAGCCAGGGGTTAAAGCGACTGAAGCTTTCTTT
abundance: NA
j_gene: TRBJ1-1
v_gene: TRBV11-1
d_gene: NA

CDR3aa: CAWSAGVSYTEAFF
CDR3nt: TGTGCCTGGAGTGCCGGGGTGTCGTACACTGAAGCTTTCTTT
abundance: few
j_gene: TRBJ1-1
v_gene: TRBV30
d_gene: NA

CDR3aa: CASNTGWLAGQETQYF
CDR3nt: TGTGCCAGTAACACAGGGTGGCTAGCGGGGCAAGAGACCCAGTACTTC
abundance: NA
j_gene: TRBJ2-5
v_gene: TRBV19
d_gene: TRBD2

CDR3aa: CASSRLGGTPGTYEQYF
CDR3nt: TGTGCCAGCAGCCGCCTTGGTGGGACACCTGGGACCTACGAGCAGTACTTC
abundance: NA
j_gene: TRBJ2-7
v_gene: TRBV11-2
d_gene: NA

CDR3aa: CASSLRGRSSEQYF
CDR3nt: TGTGCCAGCAGTCTCAGGGGCCGCTCTTCCGAGCAGTACTTC
abundance: NA
j_gene: TRBJ2-7
v_gene: TRBV28
d_gene: NA

CDR3aa: CASSDRTGSNEKLFF
CDR3nt: TGTGCCAGCAGTGACCGGACAGGAAGTAATGAAAAACTGTTTTTT
abundance: NA
j_gene: TRBJ1-4
v_gene: TRBV2
d_gene: TRBD1

CDR3aa: CASSLGDRATDTQYF
CDR3nt: TGTGCCAGCAGTTTAGGGGACAGGGCCACAGATACGCAGTATTTT
abundance: NA
j_gene: TRBJ2-3
v_gene: TRBV27
d_gene: TRBD1

CDR3aa: CASSSGQRGVSQETQYF
CDR3nt: TGCGCCAGCAGTTCCGGCCAGCGGGGGGTCTCCCAAGAGACCCAGTACTTC
abundance: NA
j_gene: TRBJ2-5
v_gene: TRBV4-1
d_gene: TRBD2

CDR3aa: CASSDPRLWEQYF
CDR3nt: TGTGCCAGCAGTGACCCAAGACTGTGGGAGCAGTACTTC
abundance: few
j_gene: TRBJ2-7
v_gene: TRBV25-1
d_gene: NA

CDR3aa: CSVRLAGTDTQYF
CDR3nt: TGCAGCGTTAGGCTAGCGGGCACAGATACGCAGTATTTT
abundance: NA
j_gene: TRBJ2-3
v_gene: TRBV29-1
d_gene: TRBD2

CDR3aa: CASSIEAGVSYEQYF
CDR3nt: TGTGCCAGTAGTATAGAGGCAGGGGTCTCCTACGAGCAGTACTTC
abundance: NA
j_gene: TRBJ2-7
v_gene: TRBV19
d_gene: NA

CDR3aa: CASSTGQGAGYTF
CDR3nt: TGTGCCAGCAGCACGGGACAGGGGGCCGGCTACACCTTC
abundance: NA
j_gene: TRBJ1-2
v_gene: TRBV5-4
d_gene: TRBD1

CDR3aa: CASSGPTGANLNSNQPQHF
CDR3nt: TGTGCCAGTAGTGGGCCGACAGGCGCCAACCTCAATAGCAATCAGCCCCAGCATTTT
abundance: NA
j_gene: TRBJ1-5
v_gene: TRBV19
d_gene: NA

CDR3aa: CASSSQPGHPMEYGYTF
CDR3nt: TGTGCCAGCAGCTCCCAACCGGGACACCCGATGGAATATGGCTACACCTTC
abundance: NA
j_gene: TRBJ1-2
v_gene: TRBV7-8
d_gene: NA

CDR3aa: CASSLQGRRNSPLHF
CDR3nt: TGTGCCAGCAGCTTGCAGGGTCGGCGTAATTCACCCCTCCACTTT
abundance: NA
j_gene: TRBJ1-6
v_gene: TRBV11-2
d_gene: NA

CDR3aa: CASSQGARDNSPLHF
CDR3nt: TGCGCCAGCAGCCAGGGGGCTCGGGATAATTCACCCCTCCACTTT
abundance: NA
j_gene: TRBJ1-6
v_gene: TRBV4-1
d_gene: NA

CDR3aa: CASSQASFRDRDTEAFF
CDR3nt: TGTGCCAGCAGCCAAGCTTCTTTCCGGGACAGGGACACTGAAGCTTTCTTT
abundance: once
j_gene: TRBJ1-1
v_gene: TRBV4-2
d_gene: TRBD1

CDR3aa: CAAGIYEQYF
CDR3nt: TGTGCCGCCGGGATATACGAGCAGTACTTC
abundance: NA
j_gene: TRBJ2-7
v_gene: TRBV27
d_gene: NA

CDR3aa: CASSFRDRGGTEAFF
CDR3nt: TGTGCCAGCAGCTTCCGGGACAGGGGAGGCACTGAAGCTTTCTTT
abundance: NA
j_gene: TRBJ1-1
v_gene: TRBV7-2
d_gene: TRBD1

CDR3aa: CASSPNRRDTGELFF
CDR3nt: TGTGCCAGCTCACCTAACCGGCGGGACACCGGGGAGCTGTTTTTT
abundance: NA
j_gene: TRBJ2-2
v_gene: TRBV18
d_gene: NA

CDR3aa: CASSFGSGALNTEAFF
CDR3nt: TGTGCCAGCAGTTTTGGGTCAGGGGCCCTGAACACTGAAGCTTTCTTT
abundance: NA
j_gene: TRBJ1-1
v_gene: TRBV28
d_gene: NA

CDR3aa: CASSRQGTHSQETQYF
CDR3nt: TGTGCCAGCAGCAGACAAGGGACACACAGCCAAGAGACCCAGTACTTC
abundance: NA
j_gene: TRBJ2-5
v_gene: TRBV13
d_gene: NA

CDR3aa: CASSLGAGGDYGYTF
CDR3nt: TGTGCCAGCAGTTTAGGGGCAGGGGGCGACTATGGCTACACCTTC
abundance: NA
j_gene: TRBJ1-2
v_gene: TRBV27
d_gene: TRBD1

CDR3aa: CASSFEGRGQETQYF
CDR3nt: TGTGCCAGCAGCTTCGAAGGCAGGGGCCAAGAGACCCAGTACTTC
abundance: once
j_gene: TRBJ2-5
v_gene: TRBV5-8
d_gene: NA

CDR3aa: CASRQDRAHGYTF
CDR3nt: TGTGCCAGCAGACAAGACAGGGCACATGGCTACACCTTC
abundance: NA
j_gene: TRBJ1-2
v_gene: TRBV28
d_gene: TRBD1

CDR3aa: CSVAPSGNTEAFF
CDR3nt: TGCAGCGTTGCCCCCTCGGGGAACACTGAAGCTTTCTTT
abundance: NA
j_gene: TRBJ1-1
v_gene: TRBV29-1
d_gene: NA

CDR3aa: CAIAGGLENYEQYF
CDR3nt: TGTGCCATCGCTGGGGGCTTGGAGAACTACGAGCAGTACTTC
abundance: NA
j_gene: TRBJ2-7
v_gene: TRBV10-3
d_gene: NA

CDR3aa: CASSSVNTEAFF
CDR3nt: TGTGCCAGTAGTTCGGTGAACACTGAAGCTTTCTTT
abundance: NA
j_gene: TRBJ1-1
v_gene: TRBV19
d_gene: NA

CDR3aa: CSQSGISHEQFF
CDR3nt: TGCAGCCAAAGCGGGATTAGTCATGAGCAGTTCTTC
abundance: NA
j_gene: TRBJ2-1
v_gene: TRBV29-1
d_gene: TRBD2

CDR3aa: CASSYSPMGRGAFF
CDR3nt: TGTGCCAGCAGTTACTCCCCCATGGGCAGGGGGGCTTTCTTT
abundance: NA
j_gene: TRBJ1-1
v_gene: TRBV6-5
d_gene: TRBD1

CDR3aa: CAISDMSGGGSTYEQYF
CDR3nt: TGTGCCATCAGTGATATGAGCGGGGGGGGAAGTACCTACGAGCAGTACTTC
abundance: NA
j_gene: TRBJ2-7
v_gene: TRBV10-3
d_gene: TRBD2

CDR3aa: CASSPRTDGQKYF
CDR3nt: TGTGCCAGCAGCCCCCGAACGGACGGACAAAAGTACTTC
abundance: NA
j_gene: TRBJ2-7
v_gene: TRBV7-6
d_gene: NA

CDR3aa: CASSLELAGGETQYF
CDR3nt: TGTGCCAGCAGCTTAGAACTAGCGGGAGGAGAGACCCAGTACTTC
abundance: NA
j_gene: TRBJ2-5
v_gene: TRBV11-2
d_gene: TRBD2

CDR3aa: CASSRGEGWDTQYF
CDR3nt: TGTGCCAGCAGCCGAGGTGAGGGTTGGGATACGCAGTATTTT
abundance: NA
j_gene: TRBJ2-3
v_gene: TRBV7-3
d_gene: NA

CDR3aa: CASSSLRGSYEQYF
CDR3nt: TGTGCCAGCAGCTCCTTGAGGGGGTCATACGAGCAGTACTTC
abundance: NA
j_gene: TRBJ2-7
v_gene: TRBV11-1
d_gene: NA

CDR3aa: CASSRDRADGYTF
CDR3nt: TGTGCCAGCTCACGGGACAGGGCAGATGGCTACACCTTC
abundance: NA
j_gene: TRBJ1-2
v_gene: TRBV18
d_gene: TRBD1

CDR3aa: CASSPLKGGTENTEAFF
CDR3nt: TGTGCCAGCAGCCCCCTAAAAGGGGGGACAGAAAACACTGAAGCTTTCTTT
abundance: NA
j_gene: TRBJ1-1
v_gene: TRBV7-9
d_gene: TRBD1

CDR3aa: CAWLPEGNTEAFF
CDR3nt: TGTGCCTGGCTCCCAGAGGGGAACACTGAAGCTTTCTTT
abundance: NA
j_gene: TRBJ1-1
v_gene: TRBV30
d_gene: NA

CDR3aa: CASSEGQGRAFF
CDR3nt: TGTGCCAGCAGTGAGGGACAGGGCCGAGCTTTCTTT
abundance: NA
j_gene: TRBJ1-1
v_gene: TRBV28
d_gene: TRBD1

CDR3aa: CASSARDRVNTIYF
CDR3nt: TGTGCCAGCAGCGCCCGGGACAGGGTAAACACCATATATTTT
abundance: NA
j_gene: TRBJ1-3
v_gene: TRBV9
d_gene: TRBD1

CDR3aa: CASSVGTSGVYEQYF
CDR3nt: TGCGCCAGCAGTGTGGGGACTAGCGGGGTCTACGAGCAGTACTTC
abundance: NA
j_gene: TRBJ2-7
v_gene: TRBV10-2
d_gene: TRBD2

CDR3aa: CAIQGNTEAFF
CDR3nt: TGTGCCATACAGGGGAACACTGAAGCTTTCTTT
abundance: NA
j_gene: TRBJ1-1
v_gene: TRBV7-9
d_gene: NA

CDR3aa: CASSPSGTGGSYEQYF
CDR3nt: TGTGCCAGCAGTCCCTCCGGGACAGGGGGCTCCTACGAGCAGTACTTC
abundance: NA
j_gene: TRBJ2-7
v_gene: TRBV6-6
d_gene: TRBD1

CDR3aa: CASSDGLAGVGEQFF
CDR3nt: TGTGCCAGCAGTGACGGCCTAGCGGGGGTGGGTGAGCAGTTCTTC
abundance: NA
j_gene: TRBJ2-1
v_gene: TRBV6-4
d_gene: TRBD2

CDR3aa: CASSQDPWGVNTEAFF
CDR3nt: TGTGCCAGCAGCCAAGATCCCTGGGGCGTGAACACTGAAGCTTTCTTT
abundance: NA
j_gene: TRBJ1-1
v_gene: TRBV4-2
d_gene: NA

CDR3aa: CASTDLRGHTGELFF
CDR3nt: TGTGCCAGCACCGATTTACGGGGTCACACCGGGGAGCTGTTTTTT
abundance: NA
j_gene: TRBJ2-2
v_gene: TRBV5-6
d_gene: NA

CDR3aa: CASSFGGEEQYF
CDR3nt: TGTGCCAGCAGTTTCGGGGGGGAAGAGCAGTACTTC
abundance: once
j_gene: TRBJ2-7
v_gene: TRBV27
d_gene: TRBD2

CDR3aa: CASRATLGQGEPQYF
CDR3nt: TGTGCCAGCAGGGCCACCCTGGGGCAGGGTGAGCCCCAGTACTTC
abundance: NA
j_gene: TRBJ2-5
v_gene: TRBV6-1
d_gene: NA

CDR3aa: CASSPVGGRTDTQYF
CDR3nt: TGTGCCAGCAGCCCGGTGGGGGGAAGGACAGATACGCAGTATTTT
abundance: NA
j_gene: TRBJ2-3
v_gene: TRBV11-2
d_gene: NA

CDR3aa: CASSISGSGEQYF
CDR3nt: TGTGCCAGCAGCATCAGCGGGAGTGGGGAGCAGTACTTC
abundance: NA
j_gene: TRBJ2-7
v_gene: TRBV7-3
d_gene: TRBD2

CDR3aa: CASRSTGGDTQYF
CDR3nt: TGTGCCAGCAGGTCGACAGGGGGAGATACGCAGTATTTT
abundance: NA
j_gene: TRBJ2-3
v_gene: TRBV6-1
d_gene: TRBD1

CDR3aa: CASSEYERERTEAFF
CDR3nt: TGTGCCAGCAGTGAGTATGAAAGGGAGAGGACTGAAGCTTTCTTT
abundance: NA
j_gene: TRBJ1-1
v_gene: TRBV2
d_gene: NA

CDR3aa: CASSTRLQGQDYEQYF
CDR3nt: TGTGCCAGCTCAACCCGGTTACAGGGTCAAGACTACGAGCAGTACTTC
abundance: NA
j_gene: TRBJ2-7
v_gene: TRBV18
d_gene: NA

CDR3aa: CASSSSAGVTDTQYF
CDR3nt: TGCGCCAGCAGCTCCTCAGCGGGAGTCACAGATACGCAGTATTTT
abundance: NA
j_gene: TRBJ2-3
v_gene: TRBV5-1
d_gene: TRBD2

CDR3aa: CASSFRGLNTEAFF
CDR3nt: TGCGCCAGCAGCTTCAGAGGGTTGAACACTGAAGCTTTCTTT
abundance: NA
j_gene: TRBJ1-1
v_gene: TRBV5-1
d_gene: NA

CDR3aa: CASSLSTGGSYEQYF
CDR3nt: TGTGCCAGCAGTTTATCGACAGGGGGCTCCTACGAGCAGTACTTC
abundance: NA
j_gene: TRBJ2-7
v_gene: TRBV28
d_gene: TRBD1